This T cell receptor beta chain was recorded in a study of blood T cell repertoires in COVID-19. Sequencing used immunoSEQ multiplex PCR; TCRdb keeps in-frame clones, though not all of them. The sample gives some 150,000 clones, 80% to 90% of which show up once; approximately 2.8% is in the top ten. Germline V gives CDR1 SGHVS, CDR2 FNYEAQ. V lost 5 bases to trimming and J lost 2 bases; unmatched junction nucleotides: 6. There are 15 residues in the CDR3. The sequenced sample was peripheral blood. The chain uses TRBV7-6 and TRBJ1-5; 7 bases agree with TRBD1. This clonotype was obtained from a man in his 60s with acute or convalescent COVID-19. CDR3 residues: CASSPGDRGNQPQHF. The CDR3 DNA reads TGTGCCAGCAGCCCAGGAGACAGGGGCAATCAGCCCCAGCATTTT. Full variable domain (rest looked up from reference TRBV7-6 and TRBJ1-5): GAGVSQSPRYKVTKRGQDVALRCDPISGHVSLYWYRQALGQGPEFLTYFNYEAQQDKSGLPNDRFSAERPEGSISTLTIQRTEQRDSAMYRCASSPGDRGNQPQHFGDGTRLSIL.